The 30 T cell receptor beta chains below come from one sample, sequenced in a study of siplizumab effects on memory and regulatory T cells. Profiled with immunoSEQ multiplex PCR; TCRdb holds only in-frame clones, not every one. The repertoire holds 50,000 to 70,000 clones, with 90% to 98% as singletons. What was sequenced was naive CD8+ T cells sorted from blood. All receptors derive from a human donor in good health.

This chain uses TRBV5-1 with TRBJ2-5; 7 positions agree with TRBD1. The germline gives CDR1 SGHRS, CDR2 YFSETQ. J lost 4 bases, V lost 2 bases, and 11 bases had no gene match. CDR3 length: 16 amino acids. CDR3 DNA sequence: TGCGCCAGCAGCTTAGGACAGGAAATTAGGGGAGAGACCCAGTACTTC. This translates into CASSLGQEIRGETQYF.

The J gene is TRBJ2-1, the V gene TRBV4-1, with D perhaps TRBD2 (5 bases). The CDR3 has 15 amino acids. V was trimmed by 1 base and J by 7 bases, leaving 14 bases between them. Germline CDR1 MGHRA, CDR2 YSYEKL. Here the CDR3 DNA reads TGCGCCAGCAGCCAAGCTCCCATCCCGGGGAATGAGCAGTTCTTC. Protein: CASSQAPIPGNEQFF.

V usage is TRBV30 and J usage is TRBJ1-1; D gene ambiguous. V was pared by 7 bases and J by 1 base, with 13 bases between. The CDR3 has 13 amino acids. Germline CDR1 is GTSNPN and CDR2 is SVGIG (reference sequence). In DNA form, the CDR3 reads TGTGCCTTTTTTTGGACGGAGAACACTGAAGCTTTCTTT. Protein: CAFFWTENTEAFF.

CDR3 sequence (DNA): TGCAGCGTTGAAGTCGACAGGGCAGGCTATGGCTACACCTTC. Its translation: CSVEVDRAGYGYTF. This chain joins TRBV29-1 and TRBJ1-2, with TRBD1 matching 7 bases. There are 14 residues in the CDR3. V trimming: 1 base; J trimming: 4 bases; junction bases outside the gene matches: 6. Per germline, CDR1 SQVTM and CDR2 ANQGSEA.

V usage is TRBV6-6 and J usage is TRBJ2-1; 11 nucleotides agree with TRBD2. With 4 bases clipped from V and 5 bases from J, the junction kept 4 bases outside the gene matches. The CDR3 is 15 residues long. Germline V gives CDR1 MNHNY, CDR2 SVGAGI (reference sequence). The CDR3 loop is CASSSQTSGDNEQFF. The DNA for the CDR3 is TGTGCCAGCAGTTCCCAGACTAGCGGGGACAATGAGCAGTTCTTC.

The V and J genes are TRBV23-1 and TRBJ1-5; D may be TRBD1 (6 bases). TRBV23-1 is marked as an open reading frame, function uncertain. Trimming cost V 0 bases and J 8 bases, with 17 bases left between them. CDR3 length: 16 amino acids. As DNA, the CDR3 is TGCGCCAGCAGTCAATCTCTAGGGGACATCTCTGAGCCCCAGCATTTT. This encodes CASSQSLGDISEPQHF.

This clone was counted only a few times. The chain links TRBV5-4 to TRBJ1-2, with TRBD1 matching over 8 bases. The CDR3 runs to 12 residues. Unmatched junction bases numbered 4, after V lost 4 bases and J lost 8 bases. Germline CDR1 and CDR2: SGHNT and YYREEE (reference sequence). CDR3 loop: CASSPGQGGYTF. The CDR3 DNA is TGTGCCAGCAGCCCAGGACAGGGCGGCTACACCTTC.

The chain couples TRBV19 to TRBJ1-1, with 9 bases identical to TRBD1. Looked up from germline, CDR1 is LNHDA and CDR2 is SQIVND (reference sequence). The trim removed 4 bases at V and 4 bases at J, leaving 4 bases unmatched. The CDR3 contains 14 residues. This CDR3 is CASSTGTGSTEAFF. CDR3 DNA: TGTGCCAGTAGTACAGGGACAGGGTCCACTGAAGCTTTCTTT.

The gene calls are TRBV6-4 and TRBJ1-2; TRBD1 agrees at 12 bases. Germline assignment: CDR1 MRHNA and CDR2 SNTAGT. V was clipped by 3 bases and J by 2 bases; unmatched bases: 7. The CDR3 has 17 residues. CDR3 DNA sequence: TGTGCCAGCAGTGAGTTCCCGGGGACAGGGGGCAACTATGGCTACACCTTC. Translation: CASSEFPGTGGNYGYTF.

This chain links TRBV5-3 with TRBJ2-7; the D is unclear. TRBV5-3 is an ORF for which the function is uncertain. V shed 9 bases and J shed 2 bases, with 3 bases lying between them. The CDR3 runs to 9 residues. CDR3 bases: TGTGCCATGCCCTACGAGCAGTACTTC. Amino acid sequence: CAMPYEQYF.

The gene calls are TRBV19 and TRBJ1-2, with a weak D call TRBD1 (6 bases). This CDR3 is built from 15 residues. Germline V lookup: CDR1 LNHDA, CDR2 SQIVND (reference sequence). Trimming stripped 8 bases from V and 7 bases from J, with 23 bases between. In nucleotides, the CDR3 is TGTGCCAGTTTTAGCGCCGAGACAGGATTATCTGGCTACACCTTC. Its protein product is CASFSAETGLSGYTF.

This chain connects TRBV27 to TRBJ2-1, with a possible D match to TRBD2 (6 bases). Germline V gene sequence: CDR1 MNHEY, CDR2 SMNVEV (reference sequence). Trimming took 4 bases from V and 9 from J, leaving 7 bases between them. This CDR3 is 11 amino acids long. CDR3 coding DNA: TGTGCCAGCAGTTGGGGAGGTGAGCAGTTCTTC. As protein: CASSWGGEQFF.

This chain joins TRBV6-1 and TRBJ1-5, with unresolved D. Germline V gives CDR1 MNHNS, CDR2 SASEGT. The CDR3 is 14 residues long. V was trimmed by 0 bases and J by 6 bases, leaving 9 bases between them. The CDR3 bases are TGTGCCAGCAGTGAAGCGGCAGAAGGTCAGCCCCAGCATTTT. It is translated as CASSEAAEGQPQHF.

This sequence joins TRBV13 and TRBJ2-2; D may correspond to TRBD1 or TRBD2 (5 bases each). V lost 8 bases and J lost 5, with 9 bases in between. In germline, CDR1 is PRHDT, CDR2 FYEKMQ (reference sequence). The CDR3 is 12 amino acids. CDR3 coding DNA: TGTGCCAGCCGTGAGGGGACCGGGGAGCTGTTTTTT. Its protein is CASREGTGELFF.

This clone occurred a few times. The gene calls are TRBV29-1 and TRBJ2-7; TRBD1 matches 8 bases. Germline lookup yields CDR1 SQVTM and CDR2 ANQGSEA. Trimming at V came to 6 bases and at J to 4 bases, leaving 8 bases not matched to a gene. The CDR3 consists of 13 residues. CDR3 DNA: TGCAGCGTGGAGGGACAGGTCTCGTACGAGCAGTACTTC. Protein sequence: CSVEGQVSYEQYF.

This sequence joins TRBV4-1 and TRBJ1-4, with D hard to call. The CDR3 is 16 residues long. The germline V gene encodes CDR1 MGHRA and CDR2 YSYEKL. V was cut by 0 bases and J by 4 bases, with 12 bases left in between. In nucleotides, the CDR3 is TGCGCCAGCAGCCAAGACTGGGTGGGAGATAATGAAAAACTGTTTTTT. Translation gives CASSQDWVGDNEKLFF.

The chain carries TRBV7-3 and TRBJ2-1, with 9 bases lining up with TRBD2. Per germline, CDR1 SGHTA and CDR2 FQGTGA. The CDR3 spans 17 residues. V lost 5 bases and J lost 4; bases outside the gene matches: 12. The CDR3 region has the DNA TGTGCCAGCAGCCCGGGGACTAGCCGACCTGGGTACAATGAGCAGTTCTTC. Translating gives CASSPGTSRPGYNEQFF.

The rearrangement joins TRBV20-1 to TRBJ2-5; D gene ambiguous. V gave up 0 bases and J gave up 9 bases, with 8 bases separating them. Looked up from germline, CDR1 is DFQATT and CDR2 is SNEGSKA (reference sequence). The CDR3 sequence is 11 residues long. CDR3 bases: TGCAGTGCTAGAGATTCCGGCCCCCAGTACTTC. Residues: CSARDSGPQYF.

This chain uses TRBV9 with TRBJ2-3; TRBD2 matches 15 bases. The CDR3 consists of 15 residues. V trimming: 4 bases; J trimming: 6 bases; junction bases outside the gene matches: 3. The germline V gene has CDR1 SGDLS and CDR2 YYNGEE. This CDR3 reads CASSFGTSGGDTQYF. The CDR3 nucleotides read TGTGCCAGCAGCTTCGGGACTAGCGGGGGGGATACGCAGTATTTT.

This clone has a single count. CDR3 DNA: TGTGCCAGCAGCACGCGCGAGGTACCTGGGGCCAACGTCCTGACTTTC. Its translation is CASSTREVPGANVLTF. The chain joins TRBV9 to TRBJ2-6; D is unclear. V lost 4 bases to trimming and J lost 2 bases, with 13 bases between them. CDR1 is SGDLS, CDR2 YYNGEE, per germline. This CDR3 contains 16 residues.

The CDR3 sequence is CSVPFSGNEGDGYTF. The CDR3 region has the DNA TGCAGCGTTCCATTCTCCGGGAACGAGGGGGATGGCTACACCTTC. The V gene is TRBV29-1, the J gene TRBJ1-2, with a tentative D call TRBD1 (6 bases). Germline V gene sequence: CDR1 SQVTM, CDR2 ANQGSEA. The CDR3 consists of 15 residues. Trimming pared 5 bases from V and 6 bases from J, leaving 22 bases between.

Here the CDR3 reads CASSLGQGIGNTEAFF. CDR3 coding DNA: TGTGCCAGCAGCTTAGGGCAGGGGATCGGGAACACTGAAGCTTTCTTT. V is TRBV7-6 and J is TRBJ1-1, with D possibly matching TRBD1 (6 bases). CDR3 length: 16 amino acids. V shed 1 base and J shed 1 base, with 13 bases lying between them. Germline V lookup: CDR1 SGHVS, CDR2 FNYEAQ. The whole variable domain, filled in from reference TRBV7-6 and TRBJ1-1, reads GAGVSQSPRYKVTKRGQDVALRCDPISGHVSLYWYRQALGQGPEFLTYFNYEAQQDKSGLPNDRFSAERPEGSISTLTIQRTEQRDSAMYRCASSLGQGIGNTEAFFGQGTRLTVV.

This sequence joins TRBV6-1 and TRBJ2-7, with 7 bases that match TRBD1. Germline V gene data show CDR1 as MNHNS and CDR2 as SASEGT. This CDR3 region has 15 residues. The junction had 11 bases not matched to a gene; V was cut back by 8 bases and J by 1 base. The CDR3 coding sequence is TGTGCCAGCCAGAGGTCAGTGGGACAGTCCTACGAGCAGTACTTC. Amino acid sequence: CASQRSVGQSYEQYF.

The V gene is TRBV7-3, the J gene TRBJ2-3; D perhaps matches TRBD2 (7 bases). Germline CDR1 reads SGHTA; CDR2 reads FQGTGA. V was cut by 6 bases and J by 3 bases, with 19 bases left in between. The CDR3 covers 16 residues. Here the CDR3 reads CASSPQGGGITDTQYF. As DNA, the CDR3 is TGTGCCAGCAGTCCCCAGGGAGGGGGGATTACAGATACGCAGTATTTT.

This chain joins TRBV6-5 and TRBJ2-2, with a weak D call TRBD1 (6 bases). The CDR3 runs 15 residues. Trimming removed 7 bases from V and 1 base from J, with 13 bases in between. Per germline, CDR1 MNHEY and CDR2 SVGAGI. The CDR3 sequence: CASTLSQGNTGELFF. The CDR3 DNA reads TGTGCCAGCACCCTATCACAGGGGAACACCGGGGAGCTGTTTTTT.

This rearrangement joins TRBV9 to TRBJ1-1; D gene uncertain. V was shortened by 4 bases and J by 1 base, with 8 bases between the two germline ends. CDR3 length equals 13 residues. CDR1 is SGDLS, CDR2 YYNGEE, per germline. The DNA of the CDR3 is TGTGCCAGCAGCCCCCAACCGAACACTGAAGCTTTCTTT. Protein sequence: CASSPQPNTEAFF.

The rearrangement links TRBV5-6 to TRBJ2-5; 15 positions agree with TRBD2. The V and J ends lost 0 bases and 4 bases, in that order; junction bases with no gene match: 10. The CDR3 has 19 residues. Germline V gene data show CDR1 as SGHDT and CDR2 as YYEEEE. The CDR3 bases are TGTGCCAGCAGCTTGGGCGGACTAGCGGGGGGGCTGTGGTTAGAGACCCAGTACTTC. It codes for CASSLGGLAGGLWLETQYF.

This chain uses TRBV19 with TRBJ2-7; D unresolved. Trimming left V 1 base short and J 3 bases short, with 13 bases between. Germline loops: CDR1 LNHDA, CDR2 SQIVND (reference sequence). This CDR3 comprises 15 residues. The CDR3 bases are TGTGCCAGTAGTATAGCGGTGGGCGGCGGCTACGAGCAGTACTTC. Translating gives CASSIAVGGGYEQYF.

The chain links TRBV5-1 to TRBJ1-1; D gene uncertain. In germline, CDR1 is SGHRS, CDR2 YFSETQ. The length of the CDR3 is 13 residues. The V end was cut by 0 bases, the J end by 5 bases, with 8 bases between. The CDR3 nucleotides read TGCGCCAGCAGCTTGGTAGGGTGGACTGAAGCTTTCTTT. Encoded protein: CASSLVGWTEAFF.

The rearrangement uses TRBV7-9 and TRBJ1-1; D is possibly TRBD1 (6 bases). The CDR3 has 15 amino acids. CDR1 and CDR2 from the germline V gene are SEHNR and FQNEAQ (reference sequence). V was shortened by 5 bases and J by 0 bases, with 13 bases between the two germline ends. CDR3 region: CASSESGTLNTEAFF. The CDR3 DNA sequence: TGTGCCAGCAGCGAATCCGGGACACTGAACACTGAAGCTTTCTTT.